This T cell receptor beta chain comes out of a study of blood T cell repertoires in COVID-19 (dated by TCRdb to 2020 to 2021). Regarding the study in general: Samples covering the acute and convalescent phases of COVID-19 were provided by collaborators in the United States, Italy and Spain. The material from the prospective study consisted of cDNA or gDNA derived from T cells, B-cell-depleted T cells, or PBMCs. Subjects who had been exposed to COVID-19, were actively infected with it, or had recovered from it provided the deeply sampled blood TCRbeta repertoires that made up the dataset. The repertoires were released in a freely available public database intended as a resource for research on the immune response to SARS-CoV-2. Samples were obtained from the ongoing ImmuneRACE study (first 160 participants) and from 1,200 or so subjects provided by 6 global collaborators. The sample metadata nearly always contained a de-identified subject ID, COVID-19 status, age in years and sex. HLA class I and class II types, where available, came from metadata supplied by the sample provider rather than from assay-based typing. Beyond this particular receptor, the publication reports: The amount of clinical and demographic metadata varied by source and participant and was provided uncurated.

TCRbeta CDR3 regions were amplified from genomic DNA by means of the immunoSEQ Assay, a bias-controlled multiplex PCR. Under the source paper's analysis protocol: Nucleated cell counts per sample were estimated from amplification of reference gene primers within the assay. To quantify the absolute abundance of each unique TCRbeta CDR3 rearrangement, sequence reads were collapsed and filtered. For each sample, productive Simpson clonality was calculated by taking the square root of Simpson's diversity index across productive rearrangements. TCRdb took over this immuneACCESS table, retaining in-frame rearrangements with V and J assigned. Such tables are incomplete; in checked studies, under half of the missing clones stem from an unresolved V gene, and the remainder is unexplained. Clone size and V and J calls were adopted from that table, with D and trimming inferred from the DNA. In all, the sample holds approximately 100,000 clones, and 71% of those were seen once. The ten largest clones add up to 0.75% to 1% of the sample.

The collaborating institutions used their own protocols to collect whole blood in K2EDTA tubes. Collaborator samples were shipped for TCRbeta analysis as frozen whole blood, isolated PBMCs, or DNA extracted from either sample type. Worth noting for this clone: Its antigen is still unknown. No quality values exist for individual bases; no much larger clone is one base distant.

The sequence was obtained from a human donor with acute or convalescent COVID-19. The donor label of this sample is uncertain. Sequences were obtained from peripheral blood.

The DNA reads as follows: TGTGCCAGCAGCCTAGCGGGGGGGAGGAATACGCAGTATTTT. Its protein is CASSLAGGRNTQYF. The rearrangement joined TRBV2 to TRBJ2-3; 12 middle bases align to TRBD2. From the cysteine up to the phenylalanine, the CDR3 has a length of 14 residues. Kept here is only the CDR3 DNA, which spans 42 bases and is read in frame from base 1. Sequences SNHLY (CDR1) and FYNNEI (CDR2) are obtained from the germline V gene. Germline trimming amounts to 6 bases on V and 7 bases on J, with 5 as the count of junction bases outside the gene matches.